The entry below gives a single T cell receptor beta chain sequence along with its context. Its antigen is as yet unknown. The junction departs from germline at one end; a sequencing error may be responsible. The germline V gene has CDR1 SEHNR and CDR2 FQNEAQ (reference sequence). This CDR3 has 11 amino acids. Profiled with immunoSEQ multiplex PCR; TCRdb holds only in-frame clones, not every one. The table includes about 680,000 clones, roughly nine tenths detected once. These data originate in a study of shared clonotypes between healthy human individuals. Study background: Three men and two women, aged 18 to 49, were donors.

CD8 cells regarded as naive lacked CD45RO, were positively chosen for CCR7, and omitted terminally differentiated effector memory CD45RA+ cells. Study conclusions and caveats: Generally, naive subsets came out with larger estimated richness than memory subsets.

This TCR came from a man younger than 45 in good health. The sequencing input was naive CD8+ T cells sorted from blood. This chain connects TRBV7-9 to TRBJ2-1; D might be TRBD1 (6 bases). CDR3 sequence (DNA): TGTGCCAGCAGCTTAGTCAGGGACACGATCTTC. Protein product: CASSLVRDTIF.